This T cell receptor (beta chain) was observed in a study of shared clonotypes between healthy human individuals. This CDR3 spans 14 amino acids. Germline CDR1 is SGDLS and CDR2 is YYNGEE. Trimming removed 0 bases from V and 0 bases from J, with 7 bases in between. CD45RO-negative cells were positively selected for CCR7, leaving out terminally differentiated effector memory CD45RA+ cells. This clone was observed once. Different DNA sequences within this sample yield the same CDR3. On sorted subsets, replicate PCRs used roughly 190 ng DNA, or tens of thousands of T cell genomes. Clones were sequenced by immunoSEQ multiplex PCR, and TCRdb holds only the in-frame ones, with some missing. The profile shows about 2.2 million clones, about 92% of them singletons.

The TCR was taken from a man younger than 30 in good health. Some clones in this sample may be carry-over from other donors' samples. Input material: naive CD8+ T cells from PBMCs. The chain links TRBV9 to TRBJ2-7; the D gene is possibly TRBD1 (5 bases). DNA for the CDR3: TGTGCCAGCAGCGTAGGACAGATCTCCTACGAGCAGTACTTC. As protein: CASSVGQISYEQYF.